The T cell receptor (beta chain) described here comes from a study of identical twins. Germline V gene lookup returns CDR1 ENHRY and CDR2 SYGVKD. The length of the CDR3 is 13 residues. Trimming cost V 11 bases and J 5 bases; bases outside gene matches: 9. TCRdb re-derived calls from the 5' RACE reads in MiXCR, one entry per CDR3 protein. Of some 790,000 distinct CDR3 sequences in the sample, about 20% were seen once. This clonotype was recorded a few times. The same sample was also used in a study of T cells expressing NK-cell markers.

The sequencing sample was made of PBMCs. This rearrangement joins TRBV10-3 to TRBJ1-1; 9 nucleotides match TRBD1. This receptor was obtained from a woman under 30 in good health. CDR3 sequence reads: CASTPDRGTEAFF. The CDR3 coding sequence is TGTGCCTCCACCCCGGACAGGGGAACTGAAGCTTTCTTT.